Listed below are T cell receptor beta chains from one sample, sequenced in a study of regulatory T cells in long-lasting Graves disease. MiXCR, applied by TCRdb to the multiplex PCR reads, yields one record per CDR3 protein. Counted here are about 660,000 distinct CDR3 sequences, about 32% occurring once; the ten biggest clones make up about two fifths. Sequencing was performed on peripheral blood mononuclear cells (PBMCs), taken when the disease was refractory, from a patient treated with antithyroid drugs. Receptor source: a female donor with Graves disease. CDR3s include the opening cysteine and the closing phenylalanine or tryptophan. D genes are given only for firm matches. Size is stated for part of the rows, as once, few or many counts, or as a class when the clone is expanded.

V	J	size	D	CDR3	DNA
TRBV7-9	TRBJ1-1	many	-	CASSARRAGTEAFF	TGTGCCAGCAGCGCAAGGAGGGCCGGGACTGAAGCTTTCTTT
TRBV19	TRBJ2-6	-	TRBD1	CASTPRTGTGVSGANVLTF	TGTGCCAGTACTCCTCGAACCGGGACAGGCGTCTCTGGGGCCAACGTCCTGACTTTC
TRBV19	TRBJ1-5	-	-	CASSTREVGNQPQHF	TGTGCCAGTAGTACCAGGGAGGTGGGCAATCAGCCCCAGCATTTT
TRBV19	TRBJ2-2	-	TRBD2	CATRLAGAAGELFF	TGTGCCACTCGACTAGCGGGCGCGGCCGGGGAGCTGTTTTTT
TRBV30	TRBJ1-2	few	-	CAWSVQNYGYTF	TGTGCCTGGAGTGTACAAAACTATGGCTACACCTTC
TRBV5-1	TRBJ1-2	few	-	CASSLNYGYGYTF	TGCGCCAGCAGCTTGAATTACGGATATGGCTACACCTTC
TRBV18	TRBJ1-5	once	-	CASSPGDGNQPQHF	TGTGCCAGCTCACCAGGGGACGGCAATCAGCCCCAGCATTTT
TRBV10-1	TRBJ2-5	-	-	CANPDRYQETQYF	TGCGCCAACCCGGACAGATACCAAGAGACCCAGTACTTC
TRBV25-1	TRBJ2-4	many	-	CASSRPGNKNIQYF	TGTGCCAGCAGCCGCCCTGGGAACAAAAACATTCAGTACTTC
TRBV6-2/TRBV6-3	TRBJ1-2	once	-	CASRLAAANYGYTF	TGTGCCAGCAGGCTCGCTGCTGCTAACTATGGCTACACCTTC
TRBV29-1	TRBJ2-7	few	-	CSVQTGSRFEQYF	TGCAGCGTCCAAACAGGTTCCCGCTTCGAGCAGTACTTC
TRBV6-1	TRBJ1-2	-	-	CASTNRDKGPTTLYGYTF	TGTGCCAGCACTAACCGGGACAAGGGTCCAACCACTCTCTATGGCTACACCTTC
TRBV27	TRBJ1-2	many	-	CASSLDLAGYTF	TGTGCCAGCAGTTTGGATCTCGCAGGCTACACCTTC
TRBV29-1	TRBJ1-1	-	TRBD1	CSAEQGTNTEAFF	TGCAGCGCTGAACAGGGGACGAACACTGAAGCTTTCTTT
TRBV11-2	TRBJ2-1	few	TRBD2	CASTQSGRDYNEQFF	TGTGCCAGCACCCAGTCCGGGAGGGACTACAATGAGCAGTTCTTC
TRBV7-9	TRBJ1-1	-	TRBD1	CASSMDRGNTEAFF	TGTGCCAGCAGCATGGACAGGGGGAACACTGAAGCTTTCTTT
TRBV6-1	TRBJ2-2	many	TRBD2	CASSPPGGTGELFF	TGTGCCAGCAGTCCCCCGGGAGGCACCGGGGAGCTGTTTTTT
TRBV20-1	TRBJ2-5	-	-	CSARDGGRDETQYF	TGCAGTGCTAGAGATGGGGGGCGCGATGAGACCCAGTACTTC
TRBV12-3/TRBV12-4	TRBJ1-2	-	-	CASSPVLQVAGYTF	TGTGCCAGCAGTCCTGTTTTACAGGTGGCCGGCTACACCTTC
TRBV7-9	TRBJ1-2	few	TRBD1	CASSHWSGGASYGYTF	TGTGCCAGCAGCCATTGGTCAGGGGGCGCGTCCTATGGCTACACCTTC
TRBV3-1	TRBJ2-7	-	TRBD2	CASSQGGRAREQYF	TGTGCCAGCAGCCAAGGCGGGAGGGCCCGGGAGCAGTACTTC
TRBV19	TRBJ1-5	-	-	CASRDLLAPNQPQHF	TGTGCCAGTAGGGACCTACTAGCCCCTAATCAGCCCCAGCATTTT
TRBV2	TRBJ2-4	many	TRBD2	CASRLGLAVAKNIQYF	TGTGCCAGCAGACTTGGACTAGCGGTAGCCAAAAACATTCAGTACTTC
TRBV28	TRBJ2-2	-	TRBD1	CASSHQAGTGYVGELFF	TGTGCCAGCAGTCATCAAGCCGGGACAGGGTACGTCGGGGAGCTGTTTTTT
TRBV9	TRBJ2-7	-	-	CASSVVPDSYEQYF	TGTGCCAGCAGCGTAGTTCCGGATTCCTACGAGCAGTACTTC
TRBV20-1	TRBJ2-7	-	-	CSARKDLLREQYF	TGCAGTGCTAGGAAGGACCTCCTACGCGAGCAGTACTTC
TRBV20-1	TRBJ1-1	-	TRBD1	CSASRTGRGNTEAFF	TGCAGTGCTAGTAGGACAGGGCGGGGGAACACTGAAGCTTTCTTT
TRBV20-1	TRBJ2-7	-	TRBD1	CSANRQGGGWQYF	TGCAGTGCAAACAGACAGGGCGGCGGCTGGCAGTACTTC
TRBV7-9	TRBJ1-1	few	TRBD1	CASSLGQGPVEAFF	TGTGCCAGCAGCTTAGGACAGGGGCCGGTTGAAGCTTTCTTT
TRBV24-1	TRBJ1-2	-	-	CATSDLNYGYTF	TGTGCCACCAGTGACCTAAACTATGGCTACACCTTC
TRBV7-9	TRBJ1-5	-	-	CASSLGITEFQPQHF	TGTGCCAGCAGCTTAGGTATAACGGAATTTCAGCCCCAGCATTTT
TRBV28	TRBJ1-4	few	-	CASSLLRGTNEKLFF	TGTGCCAGCAGTTTACTCAGGGGCACTAATGAAAAACTGTTTTTT
TRBV6-1	TRBJ1-1	-	-	CASSPTRPGHNTEAFF	TGTGCCAGCAGTCCCACTCGACCCGGACACAACACTGAAGCTTTCTTT
TRBV5-1	TRBJ1-1	few	-	CASSHEGGSGTEAFF	TGCGCCAGCAGCCATGAGGGGGGATCGGGCACTGAAGCTTTCTTT
TRBV29-1	TRBJ2-2	-	TRBD2	CSVAFPTSGTNTGELFF	TGCAGCGTTGCATTTCCGACTAGCGGGACTAATACCGGGGAGCTGTTTTTT
TRBV5-8	TRBJ2-5	few	TRBD2	CASSFAGVKETQYF	TGTGCCAGCAGCTTCGCGGGAGTGAAAGAGACCCAGTACTTC
TRBV30	TRBJ2-7	-	-	CAWSVRGNSYEQYF	TGTGCCTGGAGTGTTCGGGGGAACTCCTACGAGCAGTACTTC
TRBV7-3	TRBJ1-1	many	-	CASSLSGGDYTEAFF	TGTGCCAGCAGCTTAAGTGGAGGGGACTACACTGAAGCTTTCTTT
TRBV19	TRBJ1-2	few	-	CASSIDRAVGYTF	TGTGCCAGTAGTATAGATCGGGCAGTCGGCTACACCTTC
TRBV19	TRBJ1-2	-	TRBD1	CASSIAGQTRPGDYTF	TGTGCCAGTAGTATAGCGGGACAGACCAGACCTGGGGACTACACCTTC
TRBV7-2	TRBJ1-1	few	TRBD1	CASSQGQGFMNTEAFF	TGTGCCAGCAGCCAGGGACAGGGGTTCATGAACACTGAAGCTTTCTTT
TRBV20-1	TRBJ1-2	many	-	CSATALGPDGYTF	TGCAGTGCTACTGCATTAGGGCCGGATGGCTACACCTTC
TRBV5-6	TRBJ1-4	-	TRBD1	CAGSLVTGGGEKLFF	TGTGCCGGCAGCTTGGTTACAGGGGGAGGCGAAAAACTGTTTTTT
TRBV5-4	TRBJ1-3	-	TRBD1	CASRETGGGNTIYF	TGTGCCAGCAGAGAGACAGGGGGAGGAAACACCATATATTTT
TRBV19	TRBJ1-2	few	-	CASTPPESDGYTF	TGTGCCAGTACCCCACCAGAATCCGACGGCTACACCTTC
TRBV19	TRBJ1-5	-	-	CASNGHEGTSQPQHF	TGTGCCAGTAACGGACACGAGGGTACGAGCCAGCCCCAGCATTTT
TRBV12-3/TRBV12-4	TRBJ1-5	few	-	CASRARPGRNQPQHF	TGTGCCAGCAGGGCTCGACCAGGTCGAAATCAGCCCCAGCATTTT
TRBV10-2	TRBJ1-1	few	-	CASSEFGWDTEAFF	TGCGCCAGCAGTGAGTTTGGCTGGGACACTGAAGCTTTCTTT
TRBV12-3/TRBV12-4	TRBJ2-5	-	-	CASSLRSAETQYF	TGTGCCAGCAGTTTACGATCGGCAGAGACCCAGTACTTC
TRBV2	TRBJ1-6	many	-	CASRGAVGISPLHF	TGTGCCAGCAGAGGGGCAGTTGGAATTTCACCCCTCCACTTT